One sample yielded the 10 T cell receptor beta chains listed below, sequenced in a study of CD8 T cells in Susac syndrome. Reverse transcription of roughly 0.45 to 1 ug RNA was performed with random hexamers. TCRdb passed the immunoSEQ multiplex PCR reads through MiXCR, listing each CDR3 protein once. Of 100,000 to 150,000 distinct CDR3 sequences in the sample, over 90% were seen once. Input material: CD4+ T cells from PBMCs. The receptor source for this set is a human donor with Susac syndrome.

The V gene is TRBV29-1, the J gene TRBJ1-1; D not certain. With 2 bases removed from V and 11 bases from J, the gap between germline ends came to 3 bases. CDR1 and CDR2 from the germline V gene are SQVTM and ANQGSEA. The CDR3 is 8 amino acids. This chain's CDR3 is CSVERAFF. The CDR3 bases are TGCAGCGTTGAACGCGCTTTCTTT.

The chain is built from TRBV5-6 and TRBJ1-2; TRBD1 is a possible D gene (6 bases). Germline V gives CDR1 SGHDT, CDR2 YYEEEE. V gave up 0 bases and J gave up 6 bases, with 12 bases separating them. The CDR3 has 14 amino acids. The CDR3 reads CASSLGRGENGYTF. The CDR3 DNA follows: TGTGCCAGCAGCTTGGGCAGGGGTGAGAATGGCTACACCTTC.

The gene calls are TRBV19 and TRBJ1-1; no reliable D call. This CDR3 contains 12 residues. Germline CDR1 LNHDA, CDR2 SQIVND (reference sequence). The V gene lost 8 bases and the J gene lost 4 bases, with 11 bases spanning the gap. In nucleotides, the CDR3 is TGTGCCAGTGCGACCTGGGGCACTGAAGCTTTCTTT. Amino acids: CASATWGTEAFF.

This chain connects TRBV20-1 to TRBJ1-5; no reliable D call. This CDR3 contains 13 residues. V lost 0 bases to trimming and J lost 11 bases, with 14 bases between them. Germline V lookup: CDR1 DFQATT, CDR2 SNEGSKA (reference sequence). CDR3 in DNA: TGCAGTGCTAGAGATCGCCAGTTCGGGACCCAGCATTTT. Its translation is CSARDRQFGTQHF.

This sequence joins TRBV20-1 and TRBJ2-7, with 8 bases lining up with TRBD2. After removal of 0 bases from V and 4 bases from J, the junction contained 11 bases not matched to a gene. There are 16 residues in the CDR3. The germline V gene encodes CDR1 DFQATT and CDR2 SNEGSKA (reference sequence). The DNA for the CDR3 is TGCAGTGCTAGAGATCCGTCGGGAGGGTTACCTTACGAGCAGTACTTC. Protein product: CSARDPSGGLPYEQYF.

This clonotype was counted a single time. V is TRBV20-1 and J is TRBJ2-2; D is tentatively TRBD1 or TRBD2 (5 bases each). Germline V gives CDR1 DFQATT, CDR2 SNEGSKA (reference sequence). Trimming removed 5 bases from V and 5 bases from J, with 12 bases in between. The CDR3 sequence is 13 residues long. The CDR3 nucleotides are TGCAGTGCTTCCGGGACCCCAACCGGGGAGCTGTTTTTT. This sequence encodes CSASGTPTGELFF.

The chain carries TRBV5-4 and TRBJ2-1; 8 nucleotides agree with TRBD2. After removal of 5 bases from V and 8 bases from J, the junction contained 9 bases not matched to a gene. The CDR3 length is 14 residues. Germline V gene sequence: CDR1 SGHNT, CDR2 YYREEE (reference sequence). CDR3 sequence: CASRSRREGDEQFF. The CDR3 DNA reads as TGTGCCAGCAGGTCCCGACGGGAGGGCGATGAGCAGTTCTTC.

The CDR3 region is CASSRTRRIEQYF. CDR3 coding DNA: TGTGCCAGCAGCCGAACGCGAAGGATCGAGCAGTACTTC. V is TRBV12-3 or TRBV12-4 and J is TRBJ2-7; D remains ambiguous. CDR3 length: 13 amino acids. V was clipped by 6 bases and J by 6 bases, with 15 bases between them.

This clonotype was picked up a small number of times. This sequence joins TRBV30 and TRBJ1-1; D remains ambiguous. The CDR3 has 14 amino acids. Trimming took 1 base from V and 3 from J, leaving 12 bases between them. The V gene's germline CDR1 is GTSNPN and CDR2 SVGIG (reference sequence). CDR3 DNA: TGTGCCTGGAGTGGTATTAGGGCAGACACTGAAGCTTTCTTT. This codes for CAWSGIRADTEAFF.

This sequence joins TRBV5-6 and TRBJ2-7; 10 bases align to TRBD1. Looked up from germline, CDR1 is SGHDT and CDR2 is YYEEEE. The CDR3 loop spans 15 amino acids. V shed 0 bases and J 7 bases; nucleotides not matched to a gene: 7. The DNA for the CDR3 is TGTGCCAGCAGCTTGGCCACGGGACAGGGGTGGGAGCAGTACTTC. It translates to CASSLATGQGWEQYF. Variable domain in full (rest from reference TRBV5-6 and TRBJ2-7): DAGVTQSPTHLIKTRGQQVTLRCSPKSGHDTVSWYQQALGQGPQFIFQYYEEEERQRGNFPDRFSGHQFPNYSSELNVNALLLGDSALYLCASSLATGQGWEQYFGPGTRLTVT.